These T cell receptor beta chains were read from a single sample in a study of T cells in tuberculosis. Here immunoSEQ multiplex PCR was the method, and the copy in TCRdb shows in-frame clones only, minus some. The sample shows fewer than 35,000 clones, 86% of them seen only once. This sample comprised PBMCs, obtained at tuberculosis diagnosis. The receptor source for this set is an adult with tuberculosis. The CDR3 runs from the conserved cysteine through the conserved F or W. Fields, in order: V gene, J gene, clone size, D gene, CDR3 DNA, CDR3 protein. D genes are given only for firm matches. Some rows have no size entry. The others give once, few or many, or a class for an expanded clone.

V: TRBV13
J: TRBJ1-1
size: -
D: -
DNA: TGTGCCAGCAGCTTAAAGGGGTTTCTATCAACTGAAGCTTTCTTT
CDR3: CASSLKGFLSTEAFF

V: TRBV25-1
J: TRBJ2-1
size: -
D: TRBD2
DNA: TGTGCCAGCAGTAAAGCGGGAGTATCCTACAATGAGCAGTTCTTC
CDR3: CASSKAGVSYNEQFF

V: TRBV7-2
J: TRBJ2-7
size: -
D: TRBD1
DNA: TGTGCCAGCAGCTCGAAATGGACAGGTAGGAGAGAGCAGTACTTC
CDR3: CASSSKWTGRREQYF

V: TRBV7-9
J: TRBJ2-7
size: -
D: TRBD2
DNA: TGTGCCAGCAGCACCGGGGGAGGGCCTTACGAGCAGTACTTC
CDR3: CASSTGGGPYEQYF

V: TRBV5-4
J: TRBJ1-2
size: -
D: -
DNA: TGTGCCAGCACCCTGGGGGGGGGCGTCGCTAATGGCTACACCTTC
CDR3: CASTLGGGVANGYTF

V: TRBV6-5
J: TRBJ2-7
size: -
D: -
DNA: TGTGCCAGCAGTTACCTCCGGGGGAACGAGCAGTACTTC
CDR3: CASSYLRGNEQYF

V: TRBV6-1
J: TRBJ1-6
size: -
D: TRBD1
DNA: TGTGCCAGCAGTGAAGCTGACAGGGTTGGTTCACCCCTCCACTTT
CDR3: CASSEADRVGSPLHF

V: TRBV7-3
J: TRBJ2-3
size: once
D: TRBD2
DNA: TGTGCCAGCAGCTTAAATGCGGGGGGCACAGATACGCAGTATTTT
CDR3: CASSLNAGGTDTQYF

V: TRBV6-5
J: TRBJ1-2
size: once
D: -
DNA: TGTGCCAGCAGTTTGACATCTTCCCATGGCTACACCTTC
CDR3: CASSLTSSHGYTF

V: TRBV28
J: TRBJ2-5
size: -
D: TRBD2
DNA: TGTGCCAGTGCACCAGAAGAGCGGGAGGTCCAAGAGACCCAGTACTTC
CDR3: CASAPEEREVQETQYF

V: TRBV2
J: TRBJ2-7
size: -
D: -
DNA: TGTGCCAGCAGTGATACCACAGGATTGCGCGAGCAGTACTTC
CDR3: CASSDTTGLREQYF

V: TRBV19
J: TRBJ2-7
size: -
D: TRBD1
DNA: TGTGCCAGTAGTCCTGCGCCCGGGACAGGTAGTTACGAGCAGTACTTC
CDR3: CASSPAPGTGSYEQYF

V: TRBV12-2
J: TRBJ1-4
size: once
D: -
DNA: TGTGCAAGTCGCCGGACAGTTGCAACTAATGAAAAACTGTTTTTT
CDR3: CASRRTVATNEKLFF

V: TRBV10-3
J: TRBJ2-3
size: once
D: TRBD2
DNA: TGTGCCATTGGACTAGCGGGGGAGGCGCAGTATTTT
CDR3: CAIGLAGEAQYF

V: TRBV10-1
J: TRBJ2-1
size: few
D: TRBD2
DNA: TGCGCCAGCAGTGACCCTTTTCTAGCGGTCAATGAGCAGTTCTTC
CDR3: CASSDPFLAVNEQFF

V: TRBV19
J: TRBJ2-5
size: -
D: TRBD1
DNA: TGTGCCAGTTGCCGACAGGGTTCGGATGAGACCCAGTACTTC
CDR3: CASCRQGSDETQYF

V: TRBV5-6
J: TRBJ2-5
size: -
D: TRBD2
DNA: TGTGCCAGCAGCCTGAGGCTAGCGGGAGCCTCCCAAGAGACCCAGTACTTC
CDR3: CASSLRLAGASQETQYF

V: TRBV9
J: TRBJ2-3
size: -
D: TRBD2
DNA: TGTGCCAGCAGCGCCAATAGCGGGAGGGGAACAGATACGCAGTATTTT
CDR3: CASSANSGRGTDTQYF

V: TRBV7-2
J: TRBJ2-3
size: -
D: -
DNA: TGTGCCAGCTACTTCAGGGGGGCCCCCACAGATACGCAGTATTTT
CDR3: CASYFRGAPTDTQYF

V: TRBV18
J: TRBJ1-2
size: -
D: -
DNA: TGTGCCAGCTCACCACGTGACAGACTGGGCGGCTACACCTTC
CDR3: CASSPRDRLGGYTF

V: TRBV9
J: TRBJ2-1
size: -
D: TRBD2
DNA: TGTGCCAGCAGCCCCGACTCGACTAGCGGGGGTAATGAGCAGTTCTTC
CDR3: CASSPDSTSGGNEQFF

V: TRBV30
J: TRBJ1-5
size: -
D: TRBD1
DNA: TGTGCCTGGAGCCCTAAAGGGGGCCAGCCCCAGCATTTT
CDR3: CAWSPKGGQPQHF

V: TRBV27
J: TRBJ1-6
size: -
D: -
DNA: TGTGCCAGCAGTCCCCCCAGGGATTTGGGTAATTCACCCCTCCACTTT
CDR3: CASSPPRDLGNSPLHF

V: TRBV21-1
J: TRBJ1-6
size: -
D: -
DNA: TGTGCCAGCAGCAAAGGGGCATCAGGGGTAAATTCACCCCTCCACTTT
CDR3: CASSKGASGVNSPLHF

V: TRBV13
J: TRBJ2-7
size: few
D: TRBD2
DNA: TGTGCCAGCAGCCCCCGAGGGAGTGGCGGGAGCGCTTACGAGCAGTACTTC
CDR3: CASSPRGSGGSAYEQYF

V: TRBV13
J: TRBJ1-4
size: -
D: TRBD1
DNA: TGTGCCAGCAGCTCCCGGGACAGGGCTAATGAAAAACTGTTTTTT
CDR3: CASSSRDRANEKLFF

V: TRBV6-1
J: TRBJ1-2
size: -
D: -
DNA: TGTGCCAGCAGAGACGGGAGGTACCATGGCTACACCTTC
CDR3: CASRDGRYHGYTF

V: TRBV27
J: TRBJ2-7
size: -
D: -
DNA: TGTGCCAGCAGTTTTTTCGCGGACTCCTACGAGCAGTACTTC
CDR3: CASSFFADSYEQYF

V: TRBV7-2
J: TRBJ1-2
size: -
D: -
DNA: TGTGCCAGCAGCTCCAGGGGCAGCGATGGCTACACCTTC
CDR3: CASSSRGSDGYTF

V: TRBV11-3
J: TRBJ2-1
size: -
D: TRBD2
DNA: TGTGCCAGCAGCTTAGACGGGACTAGCGGGGGAAATGAGCAGTTCTTC
CDR3: CASSLDGTSGGNEQFF

V: TRBV7-2
J: TRBJ2-2
size: -
D: -
DNA: TGTGCCAGCAGCTTAATGGGGGGAACCGGGGAGCTGTTTTTT
CDR3: CASSLMGGTGELFF

V: TRBV18
J: TRBJ1-1
size: -
D: TRBD1
DNA: TGTGCCAGCTCCAAGACAGGGGAGGGCACTGAAGCTTTCTTT
CDR3: CASSKTGEGTEAFF

V: TRBV27
J: TRBJ2-5
size: -
D: -
DNA: TGTGCCAGCAGCAAGACAGGTCAGAGGGAGACCCAGTACTTC
CDR3: CASSKTGQRETQYF

V: TRBV7-2
J: TRBJ2-7
size: -
D: TRBD1
DNA: TGTGCCAGCAGCCCTAGGACAGGGTCTTGGGACGAGCAGTACTTC
CDR3: CASSPRTGSWDEQYF

V: TRBV5-1
J: TRBJ2-5
size: -
D: -
DNA: TGCGCCAGCAGCTTGGCTTCGTTCTCCCAAGAGACCCAGTACTTC
CDR3: CASSLASFSQETQYF

V: TRBV13
J: TRBJ2-3
size: -
D: TRBD1
DNA: TGTGCCAGCAGTTCCTACGACAGGGGAGCAGATACGCAGTATTTT
CDR3: CASSSYDRGADTQYF

V: TRBV6-1
J: TRBJ2-1
size: -
D: -
DNA: TGTGCCAGCATAGGGGAACCGTACAATGAGCAGTTCTTC
CDR3: CASIGEPYNEQFF

V: TRBV7-8
J: TRBJ2-1
size: few
D: TRBD2
DNA: TGTGCCAGCAGCTTAGTTCCGGGAGGCAACTACAATGAGCAGTTCTTC
CDR3: CASSLVPGGNYNEQFF

V: TRBV5-6
J: TRBJ1-3
size: -
D: -
DNA: TGTGCCAGCTCCGGAGGTATTTCGAGCTCTGGAAACACCATATATTTT
CDR3: CASSGGISSSGNTIYF

V: TRBV11-3
J: TRBJ2-3
size: -
D: TRBD1
DNA: TGTGCCAGCAGCTTCAGGGGGCGCGTGTTAGATACGCAGTATTTT
CDR3: CASSFRGRVLDTQYF

V: TRBV27
J: TRBJ2-1
size: -
D: -
DNA: TGTGCCAGCAGTTTATCCAGTAGCGCCAATGAGCAGTTCTTC
CDR3: CASSLSSSANEQFF